This passage covers 27 T cell receptor beta chains from one sample sequenced in a study of cytomegalovirus exposure and HLA in healthy donors (dated by TCRdb to 2016 to 2017). Library prep was done by the immunoSEQ multiplex PCR assay. The multiplex PCR relied on a mix of 60 forward primers for TCR Vbeta segments and 13 reverse primers for TCR Jbeta segments. TCRdb provides this immuneACCESS table in a form limited to in-frame rearrangements. Some clones are lacking; in checked studies, under half of them reflect an unresolved V gene, and why the rest are absent is not known. Recorded for this sample are approximately 220,000 clones; about four fifths of them occurred a single time. 2.5% to 3% of the sample rests with the top ten. The sequencing sample was made of PBMCs. Receptor source: a man aged 30-40 years in good health and CMV-seronegative.

This chain connects TRBV29-1 to TRBJ2-7, with TRBD1 matching over 10 bases. This CDR3 has 15 residues. The V gene end was trimmed by 4 bases and the J gene end by 2 bases; junction bases not matched to a gene: 8. CDR1 is SQVTM and CDR2 is ANQGSEA in the germline V gene. The CDR3 here is CSVVGTGDNPYEQYF. In DNA, the CDR3 is TGCAGCGTTGTCGGGACAGGGGATAACCCCTACGAGCAGTACTTC.

The rearrangement links TRBV2 to TRBJ1-1; 7 nucleotides align to TRBD1. The V segment lost 5 bases and the J segment 7 bases; nucleotides outside the gene matches: 19. This CDR3 region has 17 residues. In germline, CDR1 is SNHLY, CDR2 FYNNEI. This CDR3 is CASSPSDRLPVGREAFF. For the CDR3, the DNA is TGTGCCAGCAGTCCCTCGGACAGGCTACCCGTGGGGCGTGAAGCTTTCTTT.

This clone was detected once. This rearrangement joins TRBV5-4 to TRBJ1-2, with D possibly being TRBD1 (6 bases). This CDR3 region has 15 residues. From germline, CDR1 is SGHNT and CDR2 YYREEE (reference sequence). V was clipped by 1 base and J by 7 bases, with 17 bases between them. The CDR3 DNA sequence: TGTGCCAGCAGCTTGCTCATACAGGGTGAAAGTGGCTACACCTTC. It is translated as CASSLLIQGESGYTF.

This clone has more than one count but fewer than ten. V gene TRBV5-4 combines with J gene TRBJ2-3, with a tentative D call TRBD2 (6 bases). In germline, CDR1 is SGHNT, CDR2 YYREEE (reference sequence). V dropped 0 bases and J dropped 1 base, with 6 bases sitting between them. The CDR3 has 14 amino acids. The CDR3, as DNA: TGTGCCAGCAGCTTGGCGGGGGGCACAGATACGCAGTATTTT. Encoded protein: CASSLAGGTDTQYF.

The chain has TRBV11-1 and TRBJ1-6; D is unresolved. The V and J ends lost 1 base and 7 bases respectively, with 8 bases between them. This CDR3 has 14 residues. The germline V gene has CDR1 SGHAT and CDR2 FQDESV (reference sequence). The CDR3 sequence: CASSLGTSNSPLHF. The CDR3 coding sequence is TGTGCCAGCAGCTTAGGGACTTCCAATTCACCCCTCCACTTT.

The chain couples TRBV2 to TRBJ2-3; 9 nucleotides match TRBD2. Germline V gene data show CDR1 as SNHLY and CDR2 as FYNNEI. The V gene end was trimmed by 7 bases and the J gene end by 6 bases; junction bases not matched to a gene: 5. This CDR3 is built from 13 residues. CDR3 loop: CASTAGGGDTQYF. The CDR3 DNA reads TGTGCCAGCACAGCGGGGGGCGGGGATACGCAGTATTTT.

A remark on this clone: The junction departs from the called germline gene at one end, perhaps through a read error. This chain uses TRBV5-1 with TRBJ2-6; 10 nucleotides line up with TRBD1. Germline lookup yields CDR1 SGHRS and CDR2 YFSETQ. The CDR3 has 16 residues. The CDR3, as DNA: TGCGCCAGCAGCTCGACAGGGGGCGCCGGGGCCAGCGTCCTGACTTTC. Its protein product is CASSSTGGAGASVLTF. Combining the CDR3 with reference TRBV5-1 and TRBJ2-6 gives the whole variable domain KAGVTQTPRYLIKTRGQQVTLSCSPISGHRSVSWYQQTPGQGLQFLFEYFSETQRNKGNFPGRFSGRQFSNSRSEMNVSTLELGDSALYLCASSSTGGAGASVLTFGAGSRLTVL.

The J gene is TRBJ2-7, the V gene TRBV12-5; D possibly corresponds to TRBD1 (6 bases). Germline V gene lookup returns CDR1 LGHNT and CDR2 FRNRAP. V lost 5 bases to trimming and J lost 0 bases, with 14 bases between them. CDR3 size: 15 residues. The CDR3 coding sequence is TGTGCTAGTGGTCACAGGGAAAGGAGCTCCTACGAGCAGTACTTC. The encoded protein is CASGHRERSSYEQYF.

Here the CDR3 reads CASSLDRGPGYTF. CDR3 DNA: TGTGCCAGCAGCCTGGACAGGGGCCCTGGCTACACCTTC. The chain has TRBV7-9 and TRBJ1-2; TRBD1 aligns across 9 bases. The V segment lost 5 bases and the J segment 7 bases; nucleotides outside the gene matches: 5. Germline CDR1 is SEHNR and CDR2 is FQNEAQ (reference sequence). The CDR3 consists of 13 residues.

The rearrangement links TRBV18 to TRBJ1-2; D is undetermined. Germline assignment: CDR1 KGHSH and CDR2 LQKENI. Trimming took 6 bases from V and 2 from J, leaving 13 bases between them. The CDR3 runs to 14 residues. This chain's CDR3 is CASSAAGSNYGYTF. In DNA, the CDR3 is TGTGCCAGCTCCGCAGCCGGGTCCAACTATGGCTACACCTTC.

The V call is TRBV7-9, the J call TRBJ2-5; TRBD2 matches at 10 bases. This CDR3 is 16 amino acids long. The ends lost 2 bases at V and 5 bases at J; junction bases unmatched: 8. Germline CDR1 reads SEHNR; CDR2 reads FQNEAQ (reference sequence). The CDR3 here is CASSLISGGAWETQYF. In DNA, the CDR3 is TGTGCCAGCAGCTTAATAAGCGGGGGGGCCTGGGAGACCCAGTACTTC. Looking up the rest from reference TRBV7-9 and TRBJ2-5 gives the full variable domain: DTGVSQNPRHKITKRGQNVTFRCDPISEHNRLYWYRQTLGQGPEFLTYFQNEAQLEKSRLLSDRFSAERPKGSFSTLEIQRTEQGDSAMYLCASSLISGGAWETQYFGPGTRLLVL.

In DNA form, the CDR3 reads TGTGCCAGCAGCGTAGGTATCCAGACTTACTCCTACGAGCAGTACTTC. Translated, it gives CASSVGIQTYSYEQYF. This chain connects TRBV9 to TRBJ2-7; D is uncertain. Trimming cost V 0 bases and J 0 bases, with 13 bases left between them. Germline V gene lookup returns CDR1 SGDLS and CDR2 YYNGEE. This CDR3 comprises 16 residues.

The chain recombines TRBV5-4 with TRBJ2-5; 9 bases are a match to TRBD1. Germline V gene data show CDR1 as SGHNT and CDR2 as YYREEE (reference sequence). CDR3 length equals 14 residues. Trimming took 4 bases from V and 3 from J; bases not matched to a gene: 4. The CDR3 nucleotides are TGTGCCAGCAGCCTTCGGACAGGGGAAGAGACCCAGTACTTC. Amino acid sequence: CASSLRTGEETQYF.

V is TRBV28 and J is TRBJ2-1; D may be TRBD1 (5 bases). Germline V gene sequence: CDR1 MDHEN, CDR2 SYDVKM. The CDR3 covers 16 residues. V shed 5 bases and J shed 1 base, with 15 bases lying between them. The CDR3 sequence is CASSTSSGLSYNEQFF. CDR3 nucleotide sequence: TGTGCCAGCAGTACATCGTCAGGGTTATCCTACAATGAGCAGTTCTTC.

The sample holds one count of this clone. The chain carries TRBV6-5 and TRBJ1-5, with D unclear. The V gene lost 7 bases and the J gene lost 10 bases, with 14 bases spanning the gap. This CDR3 region has 12 residues. Germline CDR1 and CDR2: MNHEY and SVGAGI. CDR3 DNA: TGTGCCAGCACAGGCATCAGTCAACCCCAGCATTTT. Its protein is CASTGISQPQHF.

The chain recombines TRBV28 with TRBJ1-5, with D possibly matching TRBD1 (6 bases). There are 14 residues in the CDR3. CDR1 is MDHEN, CDR2 SYDVKM, per germline. Trimming took 4 bases from V and 5 from J, leaving 12 bases between them. The CDR3 nucleotides read TGTGCCAGCAGTTCCACAGGGAAGCATCAGCCCCAGCATTTT. Protein: CASSSTGKHQPQHF.

The chain links TRBV28 to TRBJ2-1; 10 bases align to TRBD2. This CDR3 region has 15 residues. Germline V gene data show CDR1 as MDHEN and CDR2 as SYDVKM. Unmatched junction bases numbered 7, after V lost 6 bases and J lost 5 bases. The CDR3 region is CASSPVAGGHNEQFF. The CDR3 DNA reads as TGTGCCAGCAGCCCGGTAGCGGGGGGTCACAATGAGCAGTTCTTC.

Note on this clone: One end of the junction does not line up with germline, which may come from a read error. This chain links TRBV19 with TRBJ2-6, with D possibly matching TRBD2 (7 bases). The germline V gene has CDR1 LNHDA and CDR2 SQIVND (reference sequence). This CDR3 has 15 amino acids. For the CDR3, the DNA is TGTGCCAGTAGTATCCGGGGGGCTGGGGCCAGCGTCCTGACTTTC. It encodes CASSIRGAGASVLTF.

V and J are TRBV6-6 and TRBJ1-2; D gene uncertain. Germline CDR1 and CDR2: MNHNY and SVGAGI (reference sequence). The CDR3 has 10 residues. V was cut by 10 bases and J by 8 bases, with 11 bases left in between. The CDR3 reads CATATGGYTF. For the CDR3, the DNA is TGTGCCACCGCCACGGGGGGCTACACCTTC.

The chain employs TRBV5-1 and TRBJ1-6, with 10 bases that match TRBD1. Germline V gene data show CDR1 as SGHRS and CDR2 as YFSETQ. The CDR3 totals 17 residues. V shed 0 bases and J 9 bases; nucleotides not matched to a gene: 9. This chain's CDR3 is CASSLEPSGQGSSPLHF. The CDR3 DNA reads TGCGCCAGCAGCTTGGAGCCGTCGGGACAGGGGTCTTCACCCCTCCACTTT.

This clone was detected only a few times. The chain combines TRBV25-1 with TRBJ1-1; 9 bases match TRBD1. V gave up 5 bases and J gave up 6 bases; unmatched junction bases: 4. CDR3 length equals 13 residues. Germline lookup yields CDR1 MGHDK and CDR2 SYGVNS. CDR3 DNA sequence: TGTGCCAGCAGTACGACAGGGGGGGCTGAAGCTTTCTTT. It specifies CASSTTGGAEAFF.

The genes are TRBV2 and TRBJ2-5; 7 nucleotides line up with TRBD1. CDR1 and CDR2 (germline): SNHLY, FYNNEI. This CDR3 has 14 amino acids. Losses at the gene ends were 6 bases for V and 4 bases for J; bases not matched to a gene: 8. The CDR3 coding sequence is TGTGCCAGCAGGGAGAGATCAGGGGGAGAGACCCAGTACTTC. This encodes CASRERSGGETQYF.

This clone appeared a single time. This chain connects TRBV28 to TRBJ2-5; 7 nucleotides agree with TRBD1. The V gene end was trimmed by 1 base and the J gene end by 7 bases; junction bases not matched to a gene: 12. This CDR3 is built from 16 residues. Germline V lookup: CDR1 MDHEN, CDR2 SYDVKM. The CDR3 loop is CASSLSTTGLRGTQYF. CDR3 sequence (DNA): TGTGCCAGCAGTTTATCAACGACAGGGCTCCGGGGGACCCAGTACTTC.

The V call is TRBV6-6, the J call TRBJ2-2; D possibly corresponds to TRBD1 (5 bases). Per germline, CDR1 MNHNY and CDR2 SVGAGI (reference sequence). CDR3 length: 13 amino acids. The ends were cut back, 7 bases at V and 7 bases at J, with 13 bases in the middle. Here the CDR3 reads CASIVQGGGELFF. CDR3 in DNA: TGTGCCAGCATCGTTCAGGGCGGCGGGGAGCTGTTTTTT.

This chain connects TRBV5-1 to TRBJ2-2, with TRBD2 identical over 8 bases. From germline, CDR1 is SGHRS and CDR2 YFSETQ. V shed 2 bases and J 6 bases; nucleotides not matched to a gene: 6. There are 15 residues in the CDR3. CDR3 DNA sequence: TGCGCCAGCAGCTTCAACGGGGGGGTAGCCGGGGAGCTGTTTTTT. Residues: CASSFNGGVAGELFF.

This clone came up once. This chain uses TRBV6-5 with TRBJ1-1; 11 bases are a match to TRBD1. Germline V gene lookup returns CDR1 MNHEY and CDR2 SVGAGI. With V trimmed by 8 bases and J by 7 bases, 6 bases remained unmatched. The CDR3 has 13 residues. The CDR3 region is CASGGQGAIEAFF. The CDR3 DNA reads TGTGCCAGCGGTGGACAGGGGGCGATTGAAGCTTTCTTT.

This clone turned up a few times. The genes are TRBV25-1 and TRBJ2-5; D may be TRBD1 (5 bases). Per the germline V gene, CDR1 is MGHDK and CDR2 is SYGVNS. Deletions cut 4 bases from V and 0 bases from J, with 21 bases between. This CDR3 comprises 18 residues. The CDR3 nucleotides read TGTGCCAGCAGTGGTCCCAGGCCAGGGCGAACGTACCAAGAGACCCAGTACTTC. This translates into CASSGPRPGRTYQETQYF.